This T cell receptor (beta chain) was observed in a study of shared clonotypes between healthy human individuals. CD45RO-negative cells were positively selected for CCR7, leaving out terminally differentiated effector memory CD45RA+ cells. Only Caucasian adults living in Nashville, Tennessee made up the donor group. Regarding this clone: At the DNA level, this CDR3 is encoded by other sequences in the same sample as well.

This CDR3 contains 13 residues. The germline CDR1 and CDR2 sequences are SGHNT and YYREEE (reference sequence). The V end was cut by 1 base, the J end by 2 bases, with 7 bases between. Every immunoSEQ plate was one replicate of a subset's evenly spread DNA. The repertoire was sequenced with immunoSEQ multiplex PCR; TCRdb's copy has only in-frame clones and lacks some. The table records 1.5 million to 2.5 million clones, over 85% of them present only once. This chain connects TRBV5-4 to TRBJ2-7, with D possibly matching TRBD2 (6 bases). The TCR sequence derives from a man aged 18 to 29 in good health. The source material was naive CD8+ T cells sorted from blood. CDR3 nucleotide sequence: TGTGCCAGCAGCTTGCCGGGAGCCTACGAGCAGTACTTC. Protein sequence: CASSLPGAYEQYF.